A single sample gave rise to the 32 T cell receptor beta chains below, sequenced in a study of blood T cell repertoires in COVID-19 (dated by TCRdb to 2019 to 2021). Library preparation was by the immunoSEQ multiplex PCR assay. In TCRdb, the immuneACCESS table is reduced to in-frame sequences with V and J assigned. These tables do not hold every clone; where another copy was compared, an unresolved V gene accounts for under half, and the others remain unexplained. This sample has roughly 250,000 clones in its table, and approximately 85% of those were observed once. Of the sample, 12% falls within the top ten clones. Sequencing used peripheral blood. All receptors come from a woman aged 60 to 75 with active or convalescent COVID-19.

The chain couples TRBV12-3 or TRBV12-4 to TRBJ1-2; unclear D gene. The V gene lost 2 bases and the J gene lost 4 bases, with 8 bases spanning the gap. The CDR3 loop spans 13 amino acids. The CDR3 reads CASSLLLAYGYTF. The CDR3 DNA follows: TGTGCCAGCAGTTTACTCCTGGCCTATGGCTACACCTTC.

CDR3: CAWVVHMNTEAFF. The CDR3 DNA reads TGTGCCTGGGTCGTTCACATGAACACTGAAGCTTTCTTT. The chain is built from TRBV30 and TRBJ1-1; D remains unclear. This CDR3 spans 13 amino acids. The germline V gene encodes CDR1 GTSNPN and CDR2 SVGIG (reference sequence). Trimming cost V 5 bases and J 0 bases, with 10 bases left between them.

This clone has at least ten counts. This chain connects TRBV2 to TRBJ1-2; D is perhaps TRBD1 (5 bases). The CDR3 spans 14 residues. The V gene's germline CDR1 is SNHLY and CDR2 FYNNEI. V was shortened by 1 base and J by 8 bases, with 14 bases between the two germline ends. The CDR3 loop is CASSEVGQGKGYTF. CDR3 in DNA: TGTGCCAGCAGTGAAGTGGGGCAGGGAAAGGGCTACACCTTC. Looking up the rest from reference TRBV2 and TRBJ1-2 gives the full variable domain: EPEVTQTPSHQVTQMGQEVILRCVPISNHLYFYWYRQILGQKVEFLVSFYNNEISEKSEIFDDQFSVERPDGSNFTLKIRSTKLEDSAMYFCASSEVGQGKGYTFGSGTRLTVV.

J is TRBJ1-4 and V is TRBV6-5; tentative D call: TRBD1 (6 bases). The germline V gene has CDR1 MNHEY and CDR2 SVGAGI. The CDR3 runs to 16 residues. Trimming shortened V by 4 bases and J by 9 bases, and 21 bases separated the two germline ends. The CDR3 DNA reads TGTGCCAGCAGTTCTCCTCGACAGGCCCTTCAACAAAAACTGTTTTTT. Protein: CASSSPRQALQQKLFF.

With regard to this clone: Within the sample, other DNA sequences also encode this same CDR3. The V call is TRBV3-1 (or the pseudogene TRBV3-2), the J call TRBJ2-3, with 8 nucleotides matching TRBD1. The V gene end was trimmed by 4 bases and the J gene end by 1 base; junction bases not matched to a gene: 4. This CDR3 is built from 15 residues. The germline V gene has CDR1 LGHDT and CDR2 YNNKEL (reference sequence). CDR3 loop: CASSLGTGGTDTQYF. The DNA for the CDR3 is TGTGCCAGCAGCCTTGGGACAGGCGGCACAGATACGCAGTATTTT.

The chain is built from TRBV7-8 and TRBJ1-2, with a possible D match to TRBD1 (6 bases). The CDR3 spans 13 residues. CDR1 is SGHVS and CDR2 is FQNEAQ in the germline V gene. Trimming left V 5 bases short and J 3 bases short, with 10 bases between. CDR3 protein: CASSRDTYYGYTF. The CDR3 region has the DNA TGTGCCAGCAGCCGGGACACATACTATGGCTACACCTTC.

This sequence joins TRBV5-1 and TRBJ2-1; 13 bases are shared with TRBD2. Unmatched junction bases numbered 3, after V lost 4 bases and J lost 2 bases. This CDR3 spans 16 amino acids. In germline, CDR1 is SGHRS, CDR2 YFSETQ. The CDR3 region is CASSVTSGGAYNEQFF. CDR3 bases: TGCGCCAGCAGCGTTACTAGCGGGGGGGCCTACAATGAGCAGTTCTTC.

This clone was counted once. The chain recombines TRBV23-1 with TRBJ1-2; D not resolved. TRBV23-1 is sorted into the ORF group, with uncertain function. Trimming removed 3 bases from V and 0 bases from J, with 14 bases in between. CDR3 length: 16 amino acids. The chain's CDR3 is CASSQRTGDANYGYTF. For the CDR3, the DNA is TGCGCCAGCAGTCAGAGGACCGGGGATGCTAACTATGGCTACACCTTC.

This chain joins TRBV5-1 and TRBJ2-7; no reliable D call. CDR3 length: 11 amino acids. CDR1 SGHRS and CDR2 YFSETQ come from the germline V gene. Trimming pared 6 bases from V and 2 bases from J, leaving 6 bases between. As DNA, the CDR3 is TGCGCCAGCACCTATGCCTACGAGCAGTACTTC. This translates into CASTYAYEQYF.

This clone was observed a single time. The rearrangement joins TRBV19 to TRBJ2-5; possibly TRBD2 for D (7 bases). V gave up 5 bases and J gave up 5 bases, with 15 bases separating them. CDR3 length equals 14 residues. CDR1 and CDR2 (germline): LNHDA, SQIVND (reference sequence). The CDR3 nucleotides read TGTGCCAGTAGTGTGACGGGGGGCCGGGAGACCCAGTACTTC. As protein: CASSVTGGRETQYF. The variable domain in full, completed from reference TRBV19 and TRBJ2-5, reads DGGITQSPKYLFRKEGQNVTLSCEQNLNHDAMYWYRQDPGQGLRLIYYSQIVNDFQKGDIAEGYSVSREKKESFPLTVTSAQKNPTAFYLCASSVTGGRETQYFGPGTRLLVL.

This clone turned up a few times. V and J are TRBV6-5 and TRBJ2-1, with D tentatively TRBD1 (6 bases). Germline CDR1 is MNHEY and CDR2 is SVGAGI. The V end was cut by 7 bases, the J end by 4 bases, with 14 bases between. CDR3 size: 14 residues. CDR3 DNA: TGTGCCAGCACCCTAAATCAGGGGTACAATGAGCAGTTCTTC. It translates to CASTLNQGYNEQFF.

The chain joins TRBV3-1 (or the pseudogene TRBV3-2) to TRBJ1-6; possibly TRBD1 for D (6 bases). Trimming cost V 1 base and J 10 bases, with 14 bases left between them. Germline V gives CDR1 LGHDT, CDR2 YNNKEL (reference sequence). CDR3 length: 15 amino acids. The CDR3 here is CASSQAGQSISPLHF. The CDR3 nucleotides read TGTGCCAGCAGCCAAGCTGGACAGTCCATCTCACCCCTCCACTTT.

On this clone: Other nucleotide sequences from this sample produce the same CDR3. The chain recombines TRBV18 with TRBJ1-2, with D hard to call. The V end was cut by 2 bases, the J end by 2 bases, with 6 bases between. Germline CDR1 and CDR2: KGHSH and LQKENI. The length of the CDR3 is 13 residues. The CDR3 DNA follows: TGTGCCAGCTCACCATCGGGGAACTATGGCTACACCTTC. Its protein product is CASSPSGNYGYTF. Full variable domain (missing parts from reference TRBV18 and TRBJ1-2): NAGVMQNPRHLVRRRGQEARLRCSPMKGHSHVYWYRQLPEEGLKFMVYLQKENIIDESGMPKERFSAEFPKEGPSILRIQQVVRGDSAAYFCASSPSGNYGYTFGSGTRLTVV.

The table lists this clone with a count of one. The chain joins TRBV2 to TRBJ1-1, with D uncertain. The CDR3 length is 13 residues. CDR1 and CDR2 from the germline V gene are SNHLY and FYNNEI. V lost 1 base, J lost 3 bases, and 6 bases lay in between. The CDR3 reads CASSEGGDTEAFF. DNA of the CDR3: TGTGCCAGCAGTGAAGGCGGAGACACTGAAGCTTTCTTT.

This rearrangement joins TRBV9 to TRBJ2-2, with 9 bases matching TRBD2. This CDR3 is 15 amino acids long. The V gene's germline CDR1 is SGDLS and CDR2 YYNGEE. V lost 4 bases to trimming and J lost 5 bases; unmatched junction nucleotides: 6. The CDR3 sequence is CASSLSGGGTGELFF. CDR3 bases: TGTGCCAGCAGCCTTAGCGGGGGTGGTACCGGGGAGCTGTTTTTT.

J is TRBJ1-2 and V is TRBV12-2; no check of the table's D call, TRBD1, against the DNA was made. TRBV12-2 is given as a pseudogene. The CDR3 length is 13 residues. CDR3 DNA: TGTGCAAGTCGCTTTCCGAACAGGGTCGGCTACACCTTC. It codes for CASRFPNRVGYTF.

This chain uses TRBV6-5 with TRBJ1-2; 10 positions agree with TRBD1. The CDR3 runs 15 residues. Germline V gives CDR1 MNHEY, CDR2 SVGAGI. The V gene end was trimmed by 5 bases and the J gene end by 2 bases; junction bases not matched to a gene: 5. CDR3 nucleotide sequence: TGTGCCAGCAGTAACCGGGACAGGGGAAACTATGGCTACACCTTC. This gives the protein CASSNRDRGNYGYTF.

CDR3 residues: CASSLLDRWGYGYTF. CDR3 in DNA: TGTGCCAGCAGTTTATTAGACAGGTGGGGCTATGGCTACACCTTC. The chain is built from TRBV28 and TRBJ1-2; D may be TRBD1 (6 bases). V lost 1 base and J 4 bases, leaving 13 bases between the germline ends. Germline CDR1 reads MDHEN; CDR2 reads SYDVKM. The CDR3 length is 15 residues.

This chain links TRBV7-3 with TRBJ2-2; maybe TRBD2 (5 bases). CDR1 SGHTA and CDR2 FQGTGA come from the germline V gene. V lost 4 bases and J lost 5, with 14 bases in between. CDR3 size: 15 residues. This CDR3 reads CASSWGASGTGELFF. CDR3 coding DNA: TGTGCCAGCAGCTGGGGAGCCAGCGGTACCGGGGAGCTGTTTTTT.

The chain joins TRBV5-6 to TRBJ1-1; maybe TRBD1 (5 bases). This CDR3 contains 13 residues. With 5 bases removed from V and 8 bases from J, the gap between germline ends came to 16 bases. Germline V gene data show CDR1 as SGHDT and CDR2 as YYEEEE. This CDR3 reads CASSWDSKGEAFF. The CDR3 DNA sequence: TGTGCCAGCAGTTGGGACTCTAAGGGAGAAGCTTTCTTT.

The rearrangement joins TRBV6-5 to TRBJ2-2; possibly TRBD2 for D (7 bases). V shed 7 bases and J shed 2 bases, with 11 bases lying between them. The CDR3 extends over 14 amino acids. Germline V lookup: CDR1 MNHEY, CDR2 SVGAGI. Here the CDR3 reads CASTGGLNTGELFF. In DNA, the CDR3 is TGTGCCAGCACGGGGGGCCTAAACACCGGGGAGCTGTTTTTT.

The V and J genes are TRBV30 and TRBJ1-2; D is unclear. CDR1 and CDR2 from the germline V gene are GTSNPN and SVGIG (reference sequence). CDR3 size: 12 residues. V was cut by 5 bases and J by 4 bases, with 11 bases left in between. The CDR3 loop reads CAWSTYRYGYTF. The CDR3 nucleotides are TGTGCCTGGTCCACCTACCGCTATGGCTACACCTTC.

This clone was picked up one time. The rearrangement uses TRBV29-1 and TRBJ2-7; the D gene is possibly TRBD1 (5 bases). Trimming shortened V by 6 bases and J by 2 bases, and 17 bases separated the two germline ends. The CDR3 consists of 14 residues. Germline V gene data show CDR1 as SQVTM and CDR2 as ANQGSEA. CDR3 in amino acids: CSVTSRTPPYEQYF. The CDR3 DNA sequence: TGCAGCGTCACCTCCCGGACACCACCCTACGAGCAGTACTTC.

This sequence joins TRBV11-2 and TRBJ2-3; D gene unclear. The CDR3 length is 14 residues. V dropped 7 bases and J dropped 3 bases, with 14 bases sitting between them. The V gene's germline CDR1 is SGHAT and CDR2 FQNNGV. The CDR3 region has the DNA TGTGCCAGCACGCTCGGCCTCGGGACAGATACGCAGTATTTT. It codes for CASTLGLGTDTQYF.

This chain connects TRBV15 to TRBJ1-1; D is uncertain. The V gene lost 0 bases and the J gene lost 5 bases, with 13 bases spanning the gap. The V gene's germline CDR1 is LNHNV and CDR2 YYDKDF (reference sequence). The CDR3 length is 15 residues. CDR3 residues: CATSRDLREGTEAFF. CDR3 bases: TGTGCCACCAGCAGAGATCTACGAGAGGGAACTGAAGCTTTCTTT.

V and J are TRBV6-5 and TRBJ2-3; D is perhaps TRBD1 (6 bases). Germline CDR1 and CDR2: MNHEY and SVGAGI. The CDR3 is 14 amino acids. With 6 bases removed from V and 6 bases from J, the gap between germline ends came to 16 bases. The DNA for the CDR3 is TGTGCCAGCAGGACCCCCAGGGGTACGGATACGCAGTATTTT. Translation: CASRTPRGTDTQYF.

V gene TRBV27 combines with J gene TRBJ2-7; 12 nucleotides align to TRBD2. CDR1 and CDR2 (germline): MNHEY, SMNVEV (reference sequence). The CDR3 runs to 18 residues. The V gene end was trimmed by 5 bases and the J gene end by 5 bases; junction bases not matched to a gene: 16. This CDR3 is CASSPVPGTSGRFDEQYF. The CDR3 nucleotides are TGTGCCAGCAGTCCGGTTCCGGGGACTAGCGGGCGGTTCGACGAGCAGTACTTC.

The V call is TRBV7-9, the J call TRBJ2-5; 8 bases map to TRBD1. Germline CDR1 and CDR2: SEHNR and FQNEAQ (reference sequence). J gave up 2 bases and V 5 bases, and 7 bases lay outside the gene matches. The CDR3 has 15 amino acids. CDR3 nucleotides: TGTGCCAGCAGCCAGGGGGCGGCAGTTCAAGAGACCCAGTACTTC. It translates to CASSQGAAVQETQYF.

The chain uses TRBV29-1 and TRBJ2-7; 10 bases match TRBD1. Germline-derived CDR1 and CDR2 are SQVTM and ANQGSEA. CDR3 length: 14 amino acids. After removal of 6 bases from V and 4 bases from J, the junction contained 9 bases not matched to a gene. CDR3 sequence reads: CSVVPTGGQYEQYF. CDR3 nucleotides: TGCAGCGTCGTTCCGACAGGGGGCCAGTACGAGCAGTACTTC.

The chain links TRBV7-8 to TRBJ1-5; 7 bases agree with TRBD1. The length of the CDR3 is 15 residues. Germline CDR1 reads SGHVS; CDR2 reads FQNEAQ. Unmatched junction bases numbered 6, after V lost 4 bases and J lost 3 bases. CDR3 bases: TGTGCCAGCAGCTCCGAACAGGGGCCCAATCAGCCCCAGCATTTT. It codes for CASSSEQGPNQPQHF. Filled out from reference TRBV7-8 and TRBJ1-5, the complete variable domain reads GAGVSQSPRYKVAKRGQDVALRCDPISGHVSLFWYQQALGQGPEFLTYFQNEAQLDKSGLPSDRFFAERPEGSVSTLKIQRTQQEDSAVYLCASSSEQGPNQPQHFGDGTRLSIL.

This chain links TRBV30 with TRBJ1-1; D is undetermined. Germline values: CDR1 GTSNPN, CDR2 SVGIG (reference sequence). The CDR3 totals 12 residues. The V end lost 1 base, the J end lost 6 bases, and 9 bases lay between the germline ends. This chain's CDR3 is CAWSGAAPEAFF. In nucleotides, the CDR3 is TGTGCCTGGAGTGGGGCAGCCCCTGAAGCTTTCTTT.

This clone was detected many times. The chain has TRBV9 and TRBJ2-5; D is perhaps TRBD1 (6 bases). This CDR3 is 14 amino acids long. The V gene lost 4 bases and the J gene lost 3 bases, with 13 bases spanning the gap. Germline V gene lookup returns CDR1 SGDLS and CDR2 YYNGEE. The chain's CDR3 is CASSLGTGKETQYF. CDR3 in DNA: TGTGCCAGCAGCCTAGGAACAGGGAAAGAGACCCAGTACTTC.